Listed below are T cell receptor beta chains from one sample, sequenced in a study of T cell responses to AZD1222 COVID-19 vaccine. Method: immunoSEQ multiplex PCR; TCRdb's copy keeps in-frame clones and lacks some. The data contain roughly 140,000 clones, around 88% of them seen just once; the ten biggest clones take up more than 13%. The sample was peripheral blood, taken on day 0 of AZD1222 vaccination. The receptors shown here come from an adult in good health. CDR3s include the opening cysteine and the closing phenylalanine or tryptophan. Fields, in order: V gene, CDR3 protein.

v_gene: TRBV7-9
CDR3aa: CASSPRTGMNTEAFF

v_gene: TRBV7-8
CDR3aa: CASSSVRPSTDTQYF

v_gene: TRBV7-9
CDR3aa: CASSLSAGGYNEQFF

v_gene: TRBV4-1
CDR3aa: CASSQRTLGAVVTEAFF

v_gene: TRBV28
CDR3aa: CASTRTGRTGELFF

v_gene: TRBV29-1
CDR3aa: CSVGLSLYTYEQYF

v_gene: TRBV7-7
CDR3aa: CASSLSGNTEAFF

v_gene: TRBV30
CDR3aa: CACQAKGQSSYTF

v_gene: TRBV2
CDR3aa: CASVNTGELFF

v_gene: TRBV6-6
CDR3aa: CASSEGIPYNSPLHF

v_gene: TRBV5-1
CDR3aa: CASSLEGEDGYTF

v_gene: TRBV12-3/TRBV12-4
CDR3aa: CASSRQGGYTF

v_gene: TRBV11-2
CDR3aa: CASSGRSYEQYF

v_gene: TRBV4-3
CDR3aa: CASSHADRGNYGYTF

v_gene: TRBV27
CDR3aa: CASRRGNLNTEAFF

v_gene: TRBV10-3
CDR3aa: CAISESKQGYGYTF

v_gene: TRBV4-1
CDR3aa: CASSQGQGPSYNEQFF

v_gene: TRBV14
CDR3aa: CASSQVFGTGIEGDGYTF

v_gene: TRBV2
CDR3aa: CASCPRNTEAFF

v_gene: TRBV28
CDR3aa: CASSLIGQGAYGYTF

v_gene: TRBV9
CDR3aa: CASSVEGEQETQYF

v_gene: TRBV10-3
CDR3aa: CAIRDSHIGDQPQHF

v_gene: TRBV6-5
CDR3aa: CASSYGRVGNTIYF

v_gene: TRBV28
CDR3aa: CASSLVGGYGELFF

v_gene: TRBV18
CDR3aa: CASSGNLAGGNEQYF

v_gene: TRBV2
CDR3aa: CASSFYRTSGDRANEQFF

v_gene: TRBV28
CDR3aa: CASRIRLGTYEQYF

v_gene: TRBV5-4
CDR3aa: CASSLGLAGGTDTQYF

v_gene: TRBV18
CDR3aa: CASSPGQSYYGYTF

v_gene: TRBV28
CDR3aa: CASRVGQGRGNQPQHF

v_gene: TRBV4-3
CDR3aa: CASSRVGGNTEAFF

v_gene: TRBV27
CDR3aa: CASSQQESNQPQHF

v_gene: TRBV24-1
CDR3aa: CATSDYSGRGELFF

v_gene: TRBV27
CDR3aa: CASSHLAGLSGPGELFF

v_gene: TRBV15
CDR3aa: CATSIGQDRSYEQYF

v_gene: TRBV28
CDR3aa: CASTPISAYGYTF

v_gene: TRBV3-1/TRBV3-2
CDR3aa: CASSARDRGDGELFF

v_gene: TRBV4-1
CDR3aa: CASSQDRGTGGRSLHF

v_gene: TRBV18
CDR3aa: CASSPPLRAVGTEAFF

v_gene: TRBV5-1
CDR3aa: CASSRGQGHSYNEQFF

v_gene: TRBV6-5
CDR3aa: CASSSPEYYGYTF

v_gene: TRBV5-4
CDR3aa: CASSLAGVSNQPQHF

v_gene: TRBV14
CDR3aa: CASSQDITSTQYF

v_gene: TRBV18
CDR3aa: CASSPPGGLVSLETQYF

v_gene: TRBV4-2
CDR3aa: CASSLTTTGGLGEQYF

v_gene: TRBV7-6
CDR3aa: CASSLRGQGAVTEAFF

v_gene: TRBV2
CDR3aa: CASRPSPVQETQYF

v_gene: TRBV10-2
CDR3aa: CASSESLRTANTGELFF

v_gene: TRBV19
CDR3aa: CASSITQGSDTQYF

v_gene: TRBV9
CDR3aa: CASSVWDSDGNTIYF

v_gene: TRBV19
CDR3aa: CASIPGSGYGYTF

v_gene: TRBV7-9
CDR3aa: CASSTGQAMYGYTF

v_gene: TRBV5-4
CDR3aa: CASSQKTGSGRNEQYF

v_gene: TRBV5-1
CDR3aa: CASSLDSPGGDPSGANVLTF